This entry lists 30 T cell receptor beta chains sequenced from one sample in a study of T cell responses to AZD1222 COVID-19 vaccine. Profiling relied on immunoSEQ multiplex PCR, and the TCRdb table lists in-frame clones only, not all of them. The repertoire holds about 130,000 clones, with approximately 91% as singletons. The sample consisted of peripheral blood, taken 28 days after the second AZD1222 dose. These receptors all come from an adult who received the AZD1222 COVID-19 vaccine.

The chain recombines TRBV2 with TRBJ1-1; 7 bases are shared with TRBD1. The germline gives CDR1 SNHLY, CDR2 FYNNEI. V lost 5 bases, J lost 2 bases, and 2 bases stayed unmatched. The CDR3 totals 13 residues. Written as DNA, the CDR3 is TGTGCCAGCAGTAGGGGGCCTAACACTGAAGCTTTCTTT. Amino acids: CASSRGPNTEAFF. Variable domain in full (rest from reference TRBV2 and TRBJ1-1): EPEVTQTPSHQVTQMGQEVILRCVPISNHLYFYWYRQILGQKVEFLVSFYNNEISEKSEIFDDQFSVERPDGSNFTLKIRSTKLEDSAMYFCASSRGPNTEAFFGQGTRLTVV.

This clone has just one count. The chain combines TRBV5-1 with TRBJ2-5; weak D call: TRBD2 (6 bases). CDR3 length: 15 amino acids. V gave up 3 bases and J gave up 1 base, with 13 bases separating them. Germline CDR1 and CDR2: SGHRS and YFSETQ. CDR3: CASSSLAISQETQYF. CDR3 bases: TGCGCCAGCAGCTCTCTAGCGATAAGCCAAGAGACCCAGTACTTC.

CDR3 region: CASSPEVWAGNTEAFF. CDR3 coding DNA: TGTGCCAGCAGCCCAGAGGTTTGGGCTGGGAACACTGAAGCTTTCTTT. The chain employs TRBV13 and TRBJ1-1; D gene uncertain. Trimming shortened V by 5 bases and J by 1 base, and 17 bases separated the two germline ends. CDR1 and CDR2 from the germline V gene are PRHDT and FYEKMQ (reference sequence). This CDR3 spans 16 amino acids.

The CDR3 DNA reads TGTGCCAGCAGCCAAGGCCTAGCGGGGGGAGGGAAGCAGTACTTC. This sequence encodes CASSQGLAGGGKQYF. The V gene is TRBV3-1 (or the pseudogene TRBV3-2), the J gene TRBJ2-7; 11 bases match TRBD2. CDR3 length equals 15 residues. With 1 base clipped from V and 8 bases from J, the junction kept 7 bases outside the gene matches. CDR1 and CDR2 from the germline V gene are LGHDT and YNNKEL (reference sequence).

The sample holds a few counts of this clone. The chain has TRBV7-8 and TRBJ1-1; maybe TRBD1 (6 bases). The germline CDR1 and CDR2 sequences are SGHVS and FQNEAQ. The V gene lost 5 bases and the J gene lost 8 bases, with 12 bases spanning the gap. The CDR3 spans 12 residues. The CDR3, as DNA: TGTGCCAGCAGCATCTCCGGGACAGAAGCTTTCTTT. This gives the protein CASSISGTEAFF.

The gene calls are TRBV4-1 and TRBJ1-5; the D is unclear. The CDR3 sequence is 15 residues long. Trimming took off 1 base at V and 0 bases at J, with 7 bases between the two ends. The V gene's germline CDR1 is MGHRA and CDR2 YSYEKL. CDR3 bases: TGCGCCAGCAGCCAAGTGGGAAATAGCAATCAGCCCCAGCATTTT. Translated, it gives CASSQVGNSNQPQHF.

In its sample, this clone was seen a few times. The chain combines TRBV7-3 with TRBJ2-1, with TRBD1 matching 7 bases. Germline V CDR1 and CDR2: SGHTA, FQGTGA. Trimming cost V 0 bases and J 10 bases; bases outside gene matches: 3. The CDR3 spans 13 residues. This chain's CDR3 is CASSLTGQREQFF. The CDR3, as DNA: TGTGCCAGCAGCTTAACGGGACAGCGGGAGCAGTTCTTC.

V and J are TRBV30 and TRBJ1-3; possible D gene TRBD1, 5 bases. The CDR3 totals 14 residues. CDR1 and CDR2 from the germline V gene are GTSNPN and SVGIG (reference sequence). V was shortened by 4 bases and J by 0 bases, with 10 bases between the two germline ends. The CDR3 DNA reads TGTGCCTGGATACAGGCATACTCTGGAAACACCATATATTTT. Translating it yields CAWIQAYSGNTIYF.

The genes are TRBV5-6 and TRBJ2-5, with TRBD2 matching 10 bases. The CDR3 spans 15 residues. V lost 0 bases to trimming and J lost 4 bases; unmatched junction nucleotides: 3. Germline V lookup: CDR1 SGHDT, CDR2 YYEEEE. The CDR3: CASSLALAGAETQYF. DNA for the CDR3: TGTGCCAGCAGCTTGGCTCTAGCGGGAGCAGAGACCCAGTACTTC.

The chain couples TRBV20-1 to TRBJ2-1; D not certain. This CDR3 has 11 residues. The germline gives CDR1 DFQATT, CDR2 SNEGSKA (reference sequence). The V gene lost 0 bases and the J gene lost 13 bases, with 10 bases spanning the gap. The CDR3 reads CSARDPGKQFF. The CDR3 nucleotides read TGCAGTGCTAGAGATCCGGGTAAACAGTTCTTC.

This clone occurred once. CDR3 bases: TGTGCCAGCTCACCACAGGACCATCAGCCCCAGCATTTT. Its protein product is CASSPQDHQPQHF. The J gene is TRBJ1-5, the V gene TRBV18; no clear D. The CDR3 sequence is 13 residues long. Looked up from germline, CDR1 is KGHSH and CDR2 is LQKENI. Trimming removed 1 base at V and 5 bases at J, with 6 bases between.

The rearrangement links TRBV18 to TRBJ2-1; TRBD2 agrees at 10 bases. The CDR3 has 14 residues. Germline V gene data show CDR1 as KGHSH and CDR2 as LQKENI. Trimming at V came to 3 bases and at J to 9 bases, leaving 5 bases not matched to a gene. CDR3 sequence reads: CASSPLRTSGEQFF. The CDR3 coding sequence is TGTGCCAGCTCACCCCTCAGGACTAGCGGTGAGCAGTTCTTC.

The chain employs TRBV19 and TRBJ1-1; possibly TRBD1 for D (5 bases). V lost 3 bases, J lost 6 bases, and 8 bases lay in between. The germline gives CDR1 LNHDA, CDR2 SQIVND (reference sequence). The CDR3 loop spans 12 amino acids. Here the CDR3 DNA reads TGTGCCAGTAGTATCGGGACGGCTGAAGCTTTCTTT. Its translation: CASSIGTAEAFF.

This clone has just a few counts. This chain connects TRBV6-4 to TRBJ1-1, with D unclear. Germline V lookup: CDR1 MRHNA, CDR2 SNTAGT. This CDR3 is built from 13 residues. The germline V and J ends were trimmed by 5 bases and 4 bases, with 11 bases remaining between them. This CDR3 is CASSSSRATEAFF. DNA of the CDR3: TGTGCCAGCAGTTCCTCACGGGCCACTGAAGCTTTCTTT.

The chain is built from TRBV20-1 and TRBJ2-1; D call uncertain. The CDR3 length is 10 residues. V lost 4 bases to trimming and J lost 10 bases, with 8 bases between them. CDR1 and CDR2 from the germline V gene are DFQATT and SNEGSKA (reference sequence). The CDR3 reads CSATRKEQFF. CDR3 sequence (DNA): TGCAGTGCTACGAGGAAGGAGCAGTTCTTC.

The genes are TRBV28 and TRBJ1-6, with D perhaps matching TRBD1 (6 bases). Trimming pared 3 bases from V and 6 bases from J, leaving 15 bases between. This CDR3 has 16 residues. Germline-derived CDR1 and CDR2 are MDHEN and SYDVKM. CDR3 loop: CASSFGIRGLNSPLHF. Here the CDR3 DNA reads TGTGCCAGCAGTTTTGGCATCCGGGGGCTTAATTCACCCCTCCACTTT.

V gene TRBV5-1 combines with J gene TRBJ2-3, with D uncertain. CDR3 size: 13 residues. The germline CDR1 and CDR2 sequences are SGHRS and YFSETQ. V was clipped by 0 bases and J by 0 bases, with 2 bases between them. The CDR3 DNA is TGCGCCAGCAGCTTGGAGAGCACAGATACGCAGTATTTT. Translated, it gives CASSLESTDTQYF.

CDR3 DNA sequence: TGTGCCAGCAGATTAAGACTAGCGGGAGCCTACAATGAGCAGTTCTTC. The encoded protein is CASRLRLAGAYNEQFF. V and J are TRBV27 and TRBJ2-1, with 12 bases fitting TRBD2. CDR1 and CDR2 from the germline V gene are MNHEY and SMNVEV (reference sequence). The CDR3 is 16 residues long. V gave up 6 bases and J gave up 2 bases; unmatched junction bases: 5.

This clone was counted a few times. The chain carries TRBV5-1 and TRBJ2-2; either TRBD1 or TRBD2 may supply D (5 bases each). V lost 4 bases and J 2 bases, leaving 15 bases between the germline ends. The CDR3 spans 16 residues. Germline values: CDR1 SGHRS, CDR2 YFSETQ. CDR3 loop: CASSVNGRGNTGELFF. CDR3 bases: TGCGCCAGCAGCGTGAATGGCCGGGGCAACACCGGGGAGCTGTTTTTT.

CDR3 in amino acids: CASSPGTENTEAFF. The CDR3 bases are TGTGCCAGCAGCCCCGGGACAGAGAACACTGAAGCTTTCTTT. V usage is TRBV7-3 and J usage is TRBJ1-1, with 7 bases that match TRBD1. V gave up 5 bases and J gave up 1 base; unmatched junction bases: 4. The length of the CDR3 is 14 residues. CDR1 and CDR2 from the germline V gene are SGHTA and FQGTGA. Filled out from reference TRBV7-3 and TRBJ1-1, the complete variable domain reads GAGVSQTPSNKVTEKGKYVELRCDPISGHTALYWYRQSLGQGPEFLIYFQGTGAADDSGLPNDRFFAVRPEGSVSTLKIQRTERGDSAVYLCASSPGTENTEAFFGQGTRLTVV.

The chain uses TRBV6-5 and TRBJ1-2; 10 bases align to TRBD1. The V gene end was trimmed by 0 bases and the J gene end by 4 bases; junction bases not matched to a gene: 2. The germline gives CDR1 MNHEY, CDR2 SVGAGI. The CDR3 has 15 amino acids. CDR3 DNA: TGTGCCAGCAGTTACTCCGGGACAGGGGTCTATGGCTACACCTTC. This gives the protein CASSYSGTGVYGYTF.

The chain has TRBV19 and TRBJ2-3; D gene ambiguous. CDR1 and CDR2 from the germline V gene are LNHDA and SQIVND (reference sequence). V gave up 3 bases and J gave up 8 bases, with 12 bases separating them. The CDR3 covers 13 residues. The CDR3 bases are TGTGCCAGTAGTATGGGCCGCACTGGTACGCAGTATTTT. Its translation: CASSMGRTGTQYF. The variable domain in full, with the rest retrieved from reference TRBV19 and TRBJ2-3, is DGGITQSPKYLFRKEGQNVTLSCEQNLNHDAMYWYRQDPGQGLRLIYYSQIVNDFQKGDIAEGYSVSREKKESFPLTVTSAQKNPTAFYLCASSMGRTGTQYFGPGTRLTVL.

This clone was detected a few times. This chain uses TRBV28 with TRBJ2-3, with 8 bases identical to TRBD1. Germline V gene sequence: CDR1 MDHEN, CDR2 SYDVKM. The CDR3 is 15 amino acids. With V trimmed by 5 bases and J by 9 bases, 13 bases remained unmatched. CDR3 coding DNA: TGTGCCAGCAGTCCCAGACAGGGGTTAGGTGGCACGCAGTATTTT. Protein: CASSPRQGLGGTQYF. The full variable domain, in which reference TRBV28 and TRBJ2-3 provide the parts outside the CDR3, is DVKVTQSSRYLVKRTGEKVFLECVQDMDHENMFWYRQDPGLGLRLIYFSYDVKMKEKGDIPEGYSVSREKKERFSLILESASTNQTSMYLCASSPRQGLGGTQYFGPGTRLTVL.

The rearrangement links TRBV27 to TRBJ2-5; a weak D match, TRBD1 (5 bases). This CDR3 spans 15 amino acids. Germline-derived CDR1 and CDR2 are MNHEY and SMNVEV (reference sequence). Trimming stripped 8 bases from V and 2 bases from J, with 18 bases between. The CDR3 DNA reads TGTGCCAGCTCCCCGTGGCAGGGTTGGCAAGAGACCCAGTACTTC. It is translated as CASSPWQGWQETQYF.

J is TRBJ1-4 and V is TRBV9; tentatively, D is TRBD1 (5 bases). The CDR3 length is 16 residues. The germline V gene encodes CDR1 SGDLS and CDR2 YYNGEE. V gave up 0 bases and J gave up 0 bases, with 9 bases separating them. The CDR3 DNA reads as TGTGCCAGCAGCGTAGGGGGCACATCAACTAATGAAAAACTGTTTTTT. It specifies CASSVGGTSTNEKLFF.

The chain has TRBV2 and TRBJ1-6; the D is unclear. CDR1 and CDR2 (germline): SNHLY, FYNNEI. The CDR3 is made up of 14 amino acids. V dropped 4 bases and J dropped 4 bases, with 8 bases sitting between them. CDR3 loop: CASSGYYYNSPLHF. The CDR3 DNA follows: TGTGCCAGCAGTGGGTATTATTATAATTCACCCCTCCACTTT.

The chain links TRBV9 to TRBJ1-4; a possible D gene is TRBD1 (6 bases). CDR3 length: 16 residues. Per the germline V gene, CDR1 is SGDLS and CDR2 is YYNGEE. The V end lost 0 bases, the J end lost 4 bases, and 13 bases lay between the germline ends. The CDR3 region has the DNA TGTGCCAGCAGCGTAGGGGGAACAGGGCTTAATGAAAAACTGTTTTTT. Translating it yields CASSVGGTGLNEKLFF.

The V call is TRBV27, the J call TRBJ1-2; maybe TRBD1 (5 bases). The germline V gene has CDR1 MNHEY and CDR2 SMNVEV (reference sequence). V lost 5 bases and J lost 0, with 19 bases in between. The CDR3 length is 17 residues. The CDR3 spells CASSPRQGAATNYGYTF. CDR3 bases: TGTGCCAGCAGTCCCCGGCAGGGCGCCGCTACTAACTATGGCTACACCTTC.

The chain uses TRBV19 and TRBJ1-1, with a possible D match to TRBD1 (5 bases). This CDR3 region has 13 residues. Germline CDR1 LNHDA, CDR2 SQIVND (reference sequence). With 9 bases removed from V and 1 base from J, the gap between germline ends came to 12 bases. This CDR3 reads CASGHGGNTEAFF. The CDR3 DNA follows: TGTGCCAGCGGACACGGGGGGAACACTGAAGCTTTCTTT. Based on the CDR3 plus reference TRBV19 and TRBJ1-1, the full variable domain is DGGITQSPKYLFRKEGQNVTLSCEQNLNHDAMYWYRQDPGQGLRLIYYSQIVNDFQKGDIAEGYSVSREKKESFPLTVTSAQKNPTAFYLCASGHGGNTEAFFGQGTRLTVV.

This chain uses TRBV18 with TRBJ2-5; 7 nucleotides line up with TRBD1. After removal of 4 bases from V and 2 bases from J, the junction contained 7 bases not matched to a gene. The CDR3 has 15 amino acids. Per germline, CDR1 KGHSH and CDR2 LQKENI. For the CDR3, the DNA is TGTGCCAGCTCACTTAATCAGGGGGTACAAGAGACCCAGTACTTC. Protein product: CASSLNQGVQETQYF.